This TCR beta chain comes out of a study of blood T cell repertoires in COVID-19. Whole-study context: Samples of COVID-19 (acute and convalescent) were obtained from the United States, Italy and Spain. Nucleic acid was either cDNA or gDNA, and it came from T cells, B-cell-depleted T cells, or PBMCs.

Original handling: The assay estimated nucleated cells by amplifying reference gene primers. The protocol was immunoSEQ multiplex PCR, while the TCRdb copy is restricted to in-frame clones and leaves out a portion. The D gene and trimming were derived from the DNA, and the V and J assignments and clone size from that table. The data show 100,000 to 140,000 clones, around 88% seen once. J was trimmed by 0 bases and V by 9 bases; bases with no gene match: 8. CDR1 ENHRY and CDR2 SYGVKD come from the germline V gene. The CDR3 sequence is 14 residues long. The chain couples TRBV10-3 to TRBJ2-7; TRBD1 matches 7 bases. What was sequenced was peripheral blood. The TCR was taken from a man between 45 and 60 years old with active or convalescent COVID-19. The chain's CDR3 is CAIQAGDSSYEQYF. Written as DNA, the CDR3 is TGTGCCATACAGGCAGGGGACAGCTCCTACGAGCAGTACTTC.